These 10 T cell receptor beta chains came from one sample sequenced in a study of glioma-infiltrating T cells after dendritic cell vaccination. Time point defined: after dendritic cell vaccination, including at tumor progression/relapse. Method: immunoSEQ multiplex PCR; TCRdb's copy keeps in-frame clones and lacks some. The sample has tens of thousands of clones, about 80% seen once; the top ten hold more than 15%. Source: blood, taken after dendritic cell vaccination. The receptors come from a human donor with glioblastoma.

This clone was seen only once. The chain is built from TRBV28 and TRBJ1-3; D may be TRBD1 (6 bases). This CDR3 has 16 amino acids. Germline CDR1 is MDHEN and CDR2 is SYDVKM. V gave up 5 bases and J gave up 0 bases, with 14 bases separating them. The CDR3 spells CASSVDRWSSGNTIYF. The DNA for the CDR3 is TGTGCCAGCAGTGTAGACAGGTGGAGCTCTGGAAACACCATATATTTT.

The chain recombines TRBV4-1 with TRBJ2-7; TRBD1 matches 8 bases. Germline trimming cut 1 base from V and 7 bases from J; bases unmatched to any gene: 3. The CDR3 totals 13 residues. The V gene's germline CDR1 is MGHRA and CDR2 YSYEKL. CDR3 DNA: TGCGCCAGCAGCCAAGGGACAGGGAGAGAGCAGTACTTC. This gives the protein CASSQGTGREQYF.

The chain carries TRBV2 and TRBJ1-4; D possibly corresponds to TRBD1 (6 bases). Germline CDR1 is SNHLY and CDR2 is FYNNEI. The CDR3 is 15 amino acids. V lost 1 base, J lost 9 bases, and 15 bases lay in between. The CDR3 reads CASSEEARGRKKLFF. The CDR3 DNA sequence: TGTGCCAGCAGTGAAGAGGCCAGGGGACGTAAAAAACTGTTTTTT.

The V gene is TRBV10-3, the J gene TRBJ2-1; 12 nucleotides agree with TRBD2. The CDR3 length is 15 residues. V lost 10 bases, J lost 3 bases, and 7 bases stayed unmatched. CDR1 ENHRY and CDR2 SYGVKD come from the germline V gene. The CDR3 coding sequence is TGTGCCACCAGGACTAGCGGGGCCGGCTACAATGAGCAGTTCTTC. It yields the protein CATRTSGAGYNEQFF.

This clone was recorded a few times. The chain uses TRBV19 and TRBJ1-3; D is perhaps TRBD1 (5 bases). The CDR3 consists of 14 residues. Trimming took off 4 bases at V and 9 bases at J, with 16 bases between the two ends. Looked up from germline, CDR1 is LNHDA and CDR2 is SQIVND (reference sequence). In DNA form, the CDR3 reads TGTGCCAGTAGTACGGGGGGGACCGCAGTCACCATATATTTT. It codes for CASSTGGTAVTIYF.

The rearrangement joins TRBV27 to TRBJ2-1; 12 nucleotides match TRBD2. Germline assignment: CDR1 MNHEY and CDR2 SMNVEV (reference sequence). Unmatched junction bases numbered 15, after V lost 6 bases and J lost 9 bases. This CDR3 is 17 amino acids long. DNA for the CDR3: TGTGCCAGCAGCCCCTACCTTCTAGCGGGGGGGCAAAGTGAGCAGTTCTTC. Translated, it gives CASSPYLLAGGQSEQFF.

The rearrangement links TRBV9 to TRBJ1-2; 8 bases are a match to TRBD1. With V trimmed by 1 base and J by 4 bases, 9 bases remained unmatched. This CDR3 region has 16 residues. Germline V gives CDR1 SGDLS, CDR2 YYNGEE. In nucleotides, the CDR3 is TGTGCCAGCAGCGTATCCCGGACAGGGTCTACCTATGGCTACACCTTC. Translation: CASSVSRTGSTYGYTF.

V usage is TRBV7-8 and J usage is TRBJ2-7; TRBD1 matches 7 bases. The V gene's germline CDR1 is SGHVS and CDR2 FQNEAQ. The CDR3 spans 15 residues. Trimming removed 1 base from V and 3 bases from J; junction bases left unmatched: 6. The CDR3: CASSLEGDRVYEQYF. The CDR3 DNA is TGTGCCAGCAGCTTAGAGGGGGACAGAGTCTACGAGCAGTACTTC.

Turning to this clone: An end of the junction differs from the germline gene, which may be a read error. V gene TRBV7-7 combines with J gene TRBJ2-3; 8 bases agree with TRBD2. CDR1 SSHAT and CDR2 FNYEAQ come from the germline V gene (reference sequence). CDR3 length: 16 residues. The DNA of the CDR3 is TGTGCTAGCAGCCCCTTAGCGGGGAGGCTCACAGATACGCAGTATTTT. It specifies CASSPLAGRLTDTQYF.

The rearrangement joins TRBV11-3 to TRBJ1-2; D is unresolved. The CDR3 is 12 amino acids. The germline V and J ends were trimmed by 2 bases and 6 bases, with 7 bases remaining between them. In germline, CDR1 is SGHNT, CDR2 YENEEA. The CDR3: CASSLSLDGYTF. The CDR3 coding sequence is TGTGCCAGCAGCTTATCCCTCGATGGCTACACCTTC.